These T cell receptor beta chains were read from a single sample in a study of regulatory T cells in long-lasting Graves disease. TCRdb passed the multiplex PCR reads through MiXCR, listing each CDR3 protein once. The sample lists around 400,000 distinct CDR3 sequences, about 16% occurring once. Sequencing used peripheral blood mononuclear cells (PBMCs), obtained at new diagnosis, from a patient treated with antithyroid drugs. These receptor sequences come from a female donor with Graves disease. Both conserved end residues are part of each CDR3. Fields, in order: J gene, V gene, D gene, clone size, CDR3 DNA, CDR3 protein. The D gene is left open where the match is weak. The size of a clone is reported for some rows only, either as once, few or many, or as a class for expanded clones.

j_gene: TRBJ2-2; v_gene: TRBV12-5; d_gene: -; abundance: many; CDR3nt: TGTGCTAGTGGTTTAACGGGTTACACCGGGGAGCTGTTTTTT; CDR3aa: CASGLTGYTGELFF
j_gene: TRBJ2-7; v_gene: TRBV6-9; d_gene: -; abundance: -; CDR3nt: TGTGCCAGCAGTTACTCGAATGGGGATTCCTACGAGCAGTACTTC; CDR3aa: CASSYSNGDSYEQYF
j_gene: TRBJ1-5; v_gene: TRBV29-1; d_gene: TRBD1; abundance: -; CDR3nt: TGCAGCGTGAGCCAGGGGGCTGAGCAGCCCCAGCATTTT; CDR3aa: CSVSQGAEQPQHF
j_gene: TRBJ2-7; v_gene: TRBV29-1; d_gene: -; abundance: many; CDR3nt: TGCAGCGTCGCTTCATTGACAGAGTACGAGCAGTACTTC; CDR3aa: CSVASLTEYEQYF
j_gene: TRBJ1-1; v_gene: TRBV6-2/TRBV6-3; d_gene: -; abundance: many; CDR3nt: TGTGCCAGCAGTTACCATGGGACCGGACCTGAAGCTTTCTTT; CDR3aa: CASSYHGTGPEAFF
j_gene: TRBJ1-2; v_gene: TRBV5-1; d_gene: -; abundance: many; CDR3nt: TGCGCCAGCAGTGTAGGGGATAGATATGGCTACACCTTC; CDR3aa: CASSVGDRYGYTF
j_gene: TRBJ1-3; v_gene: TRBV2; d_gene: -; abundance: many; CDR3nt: TGTGCCAGCAACAAGGACGGGGATTTT; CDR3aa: CASNKDGDF
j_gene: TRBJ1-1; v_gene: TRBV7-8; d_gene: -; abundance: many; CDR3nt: TGTGCCAGCAGCCCCCGGACGATCGTACCTGAAGCTTTCTTT; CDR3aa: CASSPRTIVPEAFF
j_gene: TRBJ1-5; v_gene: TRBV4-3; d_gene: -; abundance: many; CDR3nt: TGCGCCAGCAGCCAAGATGTCGGATATAGCAATCAGCCCCAGCATTTT; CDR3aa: CASSQDVGYSNQPQHF
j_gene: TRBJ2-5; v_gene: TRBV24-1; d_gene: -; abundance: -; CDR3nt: TGTGCCACCAGTGATTTTGAGGGGACGGAGACCCAGTACTTC; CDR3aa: CATSDFEGTETQYF
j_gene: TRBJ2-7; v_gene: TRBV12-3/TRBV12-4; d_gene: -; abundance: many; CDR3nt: TGTGCCAGCAGTTTAGTCCCTTTGGAGCAGTACTTC; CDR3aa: CASSLVPLEQYF
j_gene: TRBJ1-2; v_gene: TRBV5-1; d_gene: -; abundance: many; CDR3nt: TGTGCCAGCAGCGTCGAGACCTATGGCTACACCTTC; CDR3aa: CASSVETYGYTF
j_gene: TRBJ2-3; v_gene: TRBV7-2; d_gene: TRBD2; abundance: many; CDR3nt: TGTGCCAGCAGCTCCCGACTAGCGGGGGGCCGGAGGGGCACAGATACGCAGTATTTT; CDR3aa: CASSSRLAGGRRGTDTQYF
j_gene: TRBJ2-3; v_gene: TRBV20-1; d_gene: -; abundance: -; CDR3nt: TGCAGTGCCCCGTATACCGGGGGCAGGGGGACAGATACGCAGTATTTT; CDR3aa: CSAPYTGGRGTDTQYF
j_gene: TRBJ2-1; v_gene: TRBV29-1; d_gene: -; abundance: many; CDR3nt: TGCAGCGTTGGACCACGACGACTAGGCAATGAGCAGTTCTTC; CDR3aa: CSVGPRRLGNEQFF
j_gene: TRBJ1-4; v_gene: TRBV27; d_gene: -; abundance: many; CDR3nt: TGTGCCAGCAGGACTAAACCCGCATCTAATGAAAAACTGTTTTTT; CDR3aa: CASRTKPASNEKLFF
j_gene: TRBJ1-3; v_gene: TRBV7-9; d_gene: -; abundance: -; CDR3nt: TGTGCCAGCAGCTTAGGGGGGGCGAGTACTGGAAACACCATATATTTT; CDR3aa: CASSLGGASTGNTIYF
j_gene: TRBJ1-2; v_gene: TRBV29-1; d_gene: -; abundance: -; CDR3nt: TGCAGCGTGCAGTCTGGGACAAACTATGGCTACACCTTC; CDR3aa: CSVQSGTNYGYTF
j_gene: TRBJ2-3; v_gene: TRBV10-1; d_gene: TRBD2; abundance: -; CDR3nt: TGCGCCAGCAGTGGTATGACTAGCGGCACAGATACGCAGTATTTT; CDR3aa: CASSGMTSGTDTQYF
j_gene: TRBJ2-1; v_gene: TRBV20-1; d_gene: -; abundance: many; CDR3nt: TGCAGTGCTCGCCTTGTTACCCCCCGAGGCAATGAGCAGTTCTTC; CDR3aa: CSARLVTPRGNEQFF